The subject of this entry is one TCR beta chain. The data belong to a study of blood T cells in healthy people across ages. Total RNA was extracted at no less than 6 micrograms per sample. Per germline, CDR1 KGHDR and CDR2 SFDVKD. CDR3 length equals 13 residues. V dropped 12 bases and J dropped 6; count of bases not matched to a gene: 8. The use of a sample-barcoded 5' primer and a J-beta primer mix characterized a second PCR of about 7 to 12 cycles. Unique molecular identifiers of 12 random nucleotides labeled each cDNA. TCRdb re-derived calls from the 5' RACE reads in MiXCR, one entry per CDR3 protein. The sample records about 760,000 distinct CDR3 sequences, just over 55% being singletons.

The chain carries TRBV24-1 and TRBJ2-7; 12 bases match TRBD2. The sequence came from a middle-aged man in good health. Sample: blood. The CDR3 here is CAAAASGRGEQYF. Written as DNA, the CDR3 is TGTGCCGCCGCAGCTAGCGGGAGGGGCGAGCAGTACTTC.